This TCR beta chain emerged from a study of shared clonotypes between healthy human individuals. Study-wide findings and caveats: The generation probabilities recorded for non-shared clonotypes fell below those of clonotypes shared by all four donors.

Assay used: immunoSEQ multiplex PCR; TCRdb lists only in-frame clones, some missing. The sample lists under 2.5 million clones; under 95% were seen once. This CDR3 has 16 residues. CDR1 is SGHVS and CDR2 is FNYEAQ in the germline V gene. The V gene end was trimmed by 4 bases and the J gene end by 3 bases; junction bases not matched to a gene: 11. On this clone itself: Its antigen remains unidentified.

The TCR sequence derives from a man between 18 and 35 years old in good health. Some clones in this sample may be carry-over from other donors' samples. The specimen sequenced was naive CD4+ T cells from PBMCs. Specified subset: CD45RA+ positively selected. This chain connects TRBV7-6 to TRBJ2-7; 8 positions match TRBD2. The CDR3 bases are TGTGCCAGCAGCTCCACTACCAAAGCGGGAGTCTACGAGCAGTACTTC. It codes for CASSSTTKAGVYEQYF. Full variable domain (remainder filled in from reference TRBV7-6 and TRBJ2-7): GAGVSQSPRYKVTKRGQDVALRCDPISGHVSLYWYRQALGQGPEFLTYFNYEAQQDKSGLPNDRFSAERPEGSISTLTIQRTEQRDSAMYRCASSSTTKAGVYEQYFGPGTRLTVT.